This T cell receptor beta chain came from a study of blood T cell repertoires in COVID-19 (dated by TCRdb to the early 2020s). Background on the whole study: Collaborator samples came from the United States, Italy and Spain and covered acute and convalescent phases of COVID-19. The prospective study material was composed of cDNA or gDNA derived from T cells, B-cell-depleted T cells, or PBMCs. Subjects who had been exposed to COVID-19, were actively infected with it, or had recovered from it provided the deeply sampled blood TCRbeta repertoires that made up the dataset. A freely available public database, intended as a resource for researchers studying the immune response to SARS-CoV-2, is where the repertoires were released. The samples were drawn from the first 160 participants of the ongoing ImmuneRACE study and from 950 to 1,500 subjects provided by 6 global collaborators. The sample metadata nearly always contained a de-identified subject ID, COVID-19 status, age in years and sex. HLA class I and class II types, where available, came from metadata supplied by the sample provider rather than from assay-based typing.

The immunoSEQ Assay, a bias-controlled multiplex PCR, was used to amplify TCRbeta CDR3 regions from genomic DNA. The original methods were these. Nucleated cell counts per sample were estimated from amplification of reference gene primers within the assay. To quantify the absolute abundance of each unique TCRbeta CDR3 rearrangement, sequence reads were collapsed and filtered. For each sample, productive Simpson clonality was calculated as the square root of Simpson's diversity index over productive rearrangements. The immuneACCESS repertoire file appears here via TCRdb, limited to in-frame rearrangements. These files lack a portion of the clones; in checked studies, under half of the deficit traces to unresolved V genes, and the cause of the others is not known. That table gives V, J and clone size, and the DNA gave D and trimming. This sample gives some 220,000 clones in total; about three quarters of them show up just once. 7.2% of the sample comes from the top ten.

The paper as a whole reports these results and caveats: The quantity of clinical and demographic metadata differed by source and by participant and was supplied without curation.

Turning to this clone: Which antigen it targets is not known. No much larger clone is present one base from it, and per-base qualities are unavailable.

Looking up the germline V gene yields CDR1 SGHTS and CDR2 YDEGEE. The CDR3 runs 18 amino acids, cysteine and phenylalanine included. The DNA shown is the 54-base CDR3, in frame from base 1. V is trimmed back by 4 bases and J by 5 bases, and the junction contains 18 bases that no gene match accounts for. Collaborating institutions collected whole blood in K2EDTA tubes following their own protocols. For TCRbeta analysis, collaborator samples were shipped as frozen whole blood, as isolated PBMCs, or as DNA extracted from either sample type. Sequencing was performed on peripheral blood. The sequence was collected from a woman in her seventies with acute or convalescent COVID-19. The sequence is built from TRBV5-8 and TRBJ2-5; TRBD2 aligns with 9 central bases. The sequence in DNA is TGTGCCAGCAGCCACCCGGGGGCGGGGGGGCCGTCTACCGAGACCCAGTACTTC. This gives the protein CASSHPGAGGPSTETQYF.